The 22 T cell receptor beta chains below all came from one sample that was sequenced in a study of blood T cell repertoires in COVID-19. Only in-frame clones appear in the TCRdb table, and some are missing; sequencing was by immunoSEQ multiplex PCR. The profile covers 250,000 to 350,000 clones, with around 89% appearing a single time and over 5.5% taken by the ten largest. Sequencing input: peripheral blood. These receptors came from a woman aged 45-60 years with COVID-19, enrolled during active disease.

Concerning this clone: The junction does not match germline at one end; this may be a read error. This chain links TRBV4-2 with TRBJ1-3, with D possibly TRBD1 on 6 matching bases. The CDR3 spans 16 residues. Germline V gene lookup returns CDR1 LGHNA and CDR2 YNFKEQ. The CDR3 DNA reads TGTGCCAGCACCCAACCCGGGGGGGCCGGTGGAAACACCATATATTTT. Its protein product is CASTQPGGAGGNTIYF.

V gene TRBV3-1 (or the pseudogene TRBV3-2) combines with J gene TRBJ2-3; 8 bases are shared with TRBD1. The junction had 9 bases not matched to a gene; V was cut back by 4 bases and J by 3 bases. The CDR3 runs 16 residues. Germline lookup yields CDR1 LGHDT and CDR2 YNNKEL (reference sequence). Here the CDR3 DNA reads TGTGCCAGCAGCCCAAGACGGACAGGGAGGACAGATACGCAGTATTTT. Encoded protein: CASSPRRTGRTDTQYF.

The chain carries TRBV29-1 and TRBJ2-5, with 8 bases lining up with TRBD1. The CDR3 loop spans 14 amino acids. From germline, CDR1 is SQVTM and CDR2 ANQGSEA. After removal of 6 bases from V and 5 bases from J, the junction contained 11 bases not matched to a gene. The CDR3 region is CSVEKSGGWETQYF. CDR3 sequence (DNA): TGCAGCGTGGAAAAGTCAGGGGGCTGGGAGACCCAGTACTTC.

V usage is TRBV3-1 (or the pseudogene TRBV3-2) and J usage is TRBJ2-5, with 9 bases that match TRBD1. Germline V gene sequence: CDR1 LGHDT, CDR2 YNNKEL (reference sequence). J was trimmed by 2 bases and V by 8 bases; bases with no gene match: 3. CDR3 size: 13 residues. CDR3 sequence reads: CASVDRGQETQYF. CDR3 in DNA: TGTGCCAGCGTCGACAGGGGGCAAGAGACCCAGTACTTC.

This chain connects TRBV6-5 to TRBJ1-2; the D is unclear. Trimming stripped 2 bases from V and 7 bases from J, with 14 bases between. The germline CDR1 and CDR2 sequences are MNHEY and SVGAGI. The CDR3 totals 14 residues. CDR3 in DNA: TGTGCCAGCAGTTACACCGCTGGAGTTCGTGGCTACACCTTC. Protein: CASSYTAGVRGYTF.

As DNA, the CDR3 is TGTGCCAGCAGTTTAGGTCAGGGAAGGGTAAACACTGAAGCTTTCTTT. The encoded protein is CASSLGQGRVNTEAFF. The rearrangement joins TRBV27 to TRBJ1-1; tentatively, D is TRBD1 (5 bases). Germline V gives CDR1 MNHEY, CDR2 SMNVEV (reference sequence). Trimming shortened V by 2 bases and J by 2 bases, and 15 bases separated the two germline ends. This CDR3 comprises 16 residues.

CDR3 in DNA: TGTGCCAGCAGCCCTACAGGACCCCAAGGGGAGGCCCAGCATTTT. Protein: CASSPTGPQGEAQHF. The chain joins TRBV6-2 or TRBV6-3 to TRBJ1-5; TRBD1 is a possible D gene (5 bases). This CDR3 contains 15 residues. Trimming took off 6 bases at V and 11 bases at J, with 23 bases between the two ends. From germline, CDR1 is MNHEY and CDR2 SVGEGT.

In the case of this clone: Other DNA sequences from this sample encode an identical CDR3 as well. This chain links TRBV19 with TRBJ1-2, with 8 bases identical to TRBD1. J was trimmed by 5 bases and V by 4 bases; bases with no gene match: 0. The CDR3 has 12 amino acids. CDR1 and CDR2 (germline): LNHDA, SQIVND (reference sequence). This chain's CDR3 is CASSRTGYGYTF. The CDR3 nucleotides are TGTGCCAGTAGTAGGACAGGGTATGGCTACACCTTC.

This clone was seen once. The rearrangement links TRBV28 to TRBJ1-6; TRBD1 is a possible D gene (5 bases). The V end lost 7 bases, the J end lost 5 bases, and 18 bases lay between the germline ends. Germline CDR1 and CDR2: MDHEN and SYDVKM. This CDR3 contains 16 residues. CDR3 residues: CASTILPGGDNSPLHF. In DNA form, the CDR3 reads TGTGCCAGCACCATACTCCCGGGGGGTGATAATTCACCCCTCCACTTT. Together with reference TRBV28 and TRBJ1-6, the CDR3 gives the full variable domain: DVKVTQSSRYLVKRTGEKVFLECVQDMDHENMFWYRQDPGLGLRLIYFSYDVKMKEKGDIPEGYSVSREKKERFSLILESASTNQTSMYLCASTILPGGDNSPLHFGNGTRLTVT.

The V gene is TRBV9, the J gene TRBJ1-2; TRBD1 matches at 10 bases. Unmatched junction bases numbered 13, after V lost 4 bases and J lost 4 bases. The CDR3 has 17 amino acids. Germline V gene sequence: CDR1 SGDLS, CDR2 YYNGEE. The CDR3 spells CASSSGTGAPYGYGYTF. CDR3 in DNA: TGTGCCAGCAGCTCAGGGACAGGGGCCCCATATGGCTATGGCTACACCTTC.

The chain joins TRBV19 to TRBJ1-1; 12 bases line up with TRBD1. There are 15 residues in the CDR3. Unmatched junction bases numbered 5, after V lost 6 bases and J lost 3 bases. Germline V gene lookup returns CDR1 LNHDA and CDR2 SQIVND (reference sequence). The CDR3 protein is CASRGTGGQDTEAFF. The DNA for the CDR3 is TGTGCCAGTAGGGGGACAGGGGGCCAGGACACTGAAGCTTTCTTT. The full variable domain, rest sourced from reference TRBV19 and TRBJ1-1, is DGGITQSPKYLFRKEGQNVTLSCEQNLNHDAMYWYRQDPGQGLRLIYYSQIVNDFQKGDIAEGYSVSREKKESFPLTVTSAQKNPTAFYLCASRGTGGQDTEAFFGQGTRLTVV.

CDR3 protein: CASAVGGLGQPQHF. DNA of the CDR3: TGTGCCAGCGCCGTGGGGGGGCTTGGTCAGCCCCAGCATTTT. The chain links TRBV19 to TRBJ1-5, with a weak D call TRBD1 (6 bases). Germline V gives CDR1 LNHDA, CDR2 SQIVND (reference sequence). V was pared by 9 bases and J by 6 bases, with 18 bases between. The CDR3 runs 14 residues. The entire variable domain, with the rest obtained from reference TRBV19 and TRBJ1-5, is as follows: DGGITQSPKYLFRKEGQNVTLSCEQNLNHDAMYWYRQDPGQGLRLIYYSQIVNDFQKGDIAEGYSVSREKKESFPLTVTSAQKNPTAFYLCASAVGGLGQPQHFGDGTRLSIL.

This clone was seen a single time. J is TRBJ1-2 and V is TRBV15; a possible D gene is TRBD1 (5 bases). CDR3 size: 14 residues. CDR1 is LNHNV and CDR2 is YYDKDF in the germline V gene (reference sequence). V was trimmed by 5 bases and J by 2 bases, leaving 12 bases between them. The CDR3 DNA is TGTGCCACCAGCCCTGAAAGGGGAAACTATGGCTACACCTTC. This encodes CATSPERGNYGYTF. Filled out from reference TRBV15 and TRBJ1-2, the complete variable domain reads DAMVIQNPRYQVTQFGKPVTLSCSQTLNHNVMYWYQQKSSQAPKLLFHYYDKDFNNEADTPDNFQSRRPNTSFCFLDIRSPGLGDTAMYLCATSPERGNYGYTFGSGTRLTVV.

The chain combines TRBV3-1 (or the pseudogene TRBV3-2) with TRBJ2-7; TRBD2 agrees at 10 bases. Germline values: CDR1 LGHDT, CDR2 YNNKEL (reference sequence). CDR3 length: 15 residues. Germline trimming cut 3 bases from V and 3 bases from J; bases unmatched to any gene: 5. The CDR3 region has the DNA TGTGCCAGCAGCCAGATAGCGGGAGGCTACTACGAGCAGTACTTC. Translating gives CASSQIAGGYYEQYF.

The genes are TRBV6-1 and TRBJ2-7; no firm D call. The CDR3 totals 12 residues. Germline V gives CDR1 MNHNS, CDR2 SASEGT. V was pared by 2 bases and J by 3 bases, with 5 bases between. The CDR3 DNA sequence: TGTGCCAGCAGTGAACCAGGCTACGAGCAGTACTTC. It encodes CASSEPGYEQYF.

The chain joins TRBV5-4 to TRBJ2-2; maybe TRBD1 (6 bases). Trimming removed 4 bases from V and 2 bases from J, with 12 bases in between. CDR3 length equals 15 residues. Per the germline V gene, CDR1 is SGHNT and CDR2 is YYREEE (reference sequence). The CDR3 DNA is TGTGCCAGCAGCCTACCGACAGGAAACACCGGGGAGCTGTTTTTT. Amino acid sequence: CASSLPTGNTGELFF.

This rearrangement joins TRBV13 to TRBJ1-2, with a tentative D call TRBD1 (6 bases). The CDR3 is 15 amino acids. In germline, CDR1 is PRHDT, CDR2 FYEKMQ (reference sequence). Trimming removed 1 base from V and 4 bases from J, with 13 bases in between. Here the CDR3 DNA reads TGTGCCAGCAGCTTAGTGGGGGGGCTCGGCTATGGCTACACCTTC. It yields the protein CASSLVGGLGYGYTF.

The CDR3 region has the DNA TGCGCCAGCAGCTTGGATGCGGGGTCCTACAATGAGCAGTTCTTC. This sequence encodes CASSLDAGSYNEQFF. The gene calls are TRBV5-1 and TRBJ2-1, with D possibly TRBD2 on 6 matching bases. The germline gives CDR1 SGHRS, CDR2 YFSETQ. This CDR3 comprises 15 residues. Trimming took 0 bases from V and 1 from J, leaving 8 bases between them.

V and J are TRBV15 and TRBJ2-5, with TRBD1 matching over 9 bases. V was clipped by 8 bases and J by 3 bases; unmatched bases: 10. Germline V gene sequence: CDR1 LNHNV, CDR2 YYDKDF (reference sequence). CDR3 size: 15 residues. DNA for the CDR3: TGTGCCACCGGGAACCGCGGGACAGGGAAAGAGACCCAGTACTTC. As protein: CATGNRGTGKETQYF.

The CDR3: CASSGWSGSYEQFF. CDR3 coding DNA: TGTGCCAGTAGTGGATGGAGCGGGAGCTATGAGCAGTTCTTC. The V gene is TRBV19, the J gene TRBJ2-1, with 8 bases fitting TRBD2. CDR3 size: 14 residues. The trim removed 5 bases at V and 8 bases at J, leaving 8 bases unmatched. Germline assignment: CDR1 LNHDA and CDR2 SQIVND (reference sequence).

This clone has a handful of counts. The V gene is TRBV7-3, the J gene TRBJ2-1; 9 bases align to TRBD2. The CDR3 spans 16 residues. J gave up 0 bases and V 1 base, and 1 base lay outside the gene matches. Germline V gives CDR1 SGHTA, CDR2 FQGTGA. CDR3 sequence (DNA): TGTGCCAGCAGCTTAAGGGGACTAGCCTCCTACAATGAGCAGTTCTTC. Translated: CASSLRGLASYNEQFF.

V usage is TRBV4-1 and J usage is TRBJ1-1; TRBD1 agrees at 7 bases. This CDR3 has 15 residues. Losses at the gene ends were 1 base for V and 3 bases for J; bases not matched to a gene: 5. Per the germline V gene, CDR1 is MGHRA and CDR2 is YSYEKL. In nucleotides, the CDR3 is TGCGCCAGCAGCCAAGTTGACAGGGCGGACACTGAAGCTTTCTTT. It translates to CASSQVDRADTEAFF.